A single sample gave rise to the 17 T cell receptor beta chains below, sequenced in a study of blood T cell repertoires in COVID-19. Assay used: immunoSEQ multiplex PCR; TCRdb lists only in-frame clones, some missing. Here the sample spans 88,000 or so clones, 70% to 80% being singletons. Input material: peripheral blood. The receptors come from a human donor in a cohort sampled during active COVID-19.

The CDR3 nucleotides are TGTGCCAGCAGTGCTAGCGGGGGGTCTTCCTACAATGAGCAGTTCTTC. It translates to CASSASGGSSYNEQFF. The chain is built from TRBV6-1 and TRBJ2-1; the match to TRBD2 covers 11 bases. CDR3 size: 16 residues. V was clipped by 4 bases and J by 1 base; unmatched bases: 3. The V gene's germline CDR1 is MNHNS and CDR2 SASEGT.

This clone was counted only a few times. The J gene is TRBJ2-7, the V gene TRBV7-2, with 11 bases identical to TRBD2. CDR3 length: 14 residues. Germline V lookup: CDR1 SGHTA, CDR2 FQGNSA. The J segment lost 6 bases and the V segment lost 5 bases, leaving 6 bases of the junction unmatched. In DNA form, the CDR3 reads TGTGCCAGCAGCATTAGCGGGAGGGGGCTCGAGCAGTACTTC. This codes for CASSISGRGLEQYF.

The chain has TRBV4-1 and TRBJ1-4, with 7 bases aligning to TRBD1. V lost 4 bases, J lost 2 bases, and 7 bases stayed unmatched. Germline lookup yields CDR1 MGHRA and CDR2 YSYEKL. The CDR3 has 16 residues. The CDR3 spells CASSPEPTGTNEKLFF. The CDR3 coding sequence is TGCGCCAGCAGCCCCGAACCGACAGGGACTAATGAAAAACTGTTTTTT.

The V and J genes are TRBV19 and TRBJ1-5, with D possibly being TRBD1 (6 bases). Germline values: CDR1 LNHDA, CDR2 SQIVND (reference sequence). This CDR3 contains 17 residues. Trimming stripped 0 bases from V and 2 bases from J, with 14 bases between. This CDR3 reads CASSIEAGGLGNQPQHF. CDR3 DNA sequence: TGTGCCAGTAGTATAGAAGCCGGGGGGCTAGGCAATCAGCCCCAGCATTTT.

The table lists this clone with a count of one. V gene TRBV6-5 combines with J gene TRBJ2-1; TRBD1 aligns across 7 bases. Per the germline V gene, CDR1 is MNHEY and CDR2 is SVGAGI. This CDR3 comprises 13 residues. CDR3 residues: CATQMTGSTEQFF. DNA of the CDR3: TGTGCTACCCAGATGACAGGGTCCACTGAGCAGTTCTTC.

A few counts support this clone. This rearrangement joins TRBV3-1 (or the pseudogene TRBV3-2) to TRBJ2-7; 9 bases are a match to TRBD2. The CDR3 sequence is 14 residues long. Germline loops: CDR1 LGHDT, CDR2 YNNKEL (reference sequence). The V segment lost 4 bases and the J segment 6 bases; nucleotides outside the gene matches: 7. DNA for the CDR3: TGTGCCAGCAGCCTACCGGGACTAGCTTCCGAGCAGTACTTC. Amino acid sequence: CASSLPGLASEQYF.

This rearrangement joins TRBV6-1 to TRBJ2-7; D may be TRBD2 (5 bases). This CDR3 is built from 13 residues. Deletions cut 1 base from V and 6 bases from J, with 10 bases between. Germline CDR1 and CDR2: MNHNS and SASEGT. The CDR3, as DNA: TGTGCCAGCAGTGAAGTGGGAGTAGTCGAGCAGTACTTC. This translates into CASSEVGVVEQYF.

This sequence joins TRBV4-2 and TRBJ2-3; a weak D match, TRBD1 (5 bases). This CDR3 is 15 amino acids long. CDR1 and CDR2 (germline): LGHNA, YNFKEQ. V was clipped by 0 bases and J by 2 bases, with 9 bases between them. The CDR3 region has the DNA TGTGCCAGCAGCCAAGACGACAGAGTCACAGATACGCAGTATTTT. Translation gives CASSQDDRVTDTQYF.

The genes are TRBV6-1 and TRBJ1-2; TRBD1 might be the D (6 bases). Deletions cut 0 bases from V and 4 bases from J, with 12 bases between. The germline gives CDR1 MNHNS, CDR2 SASEGT. This CDR3 comprises 15 residues. CDR3 sequence (DNA): TGTGCCAGCAGTGAAGCTAGGACAGCGCTCTATGGCTACACCTTC. Its protein is CASSEARTALYGYTF.

The chain has TRBV5-1 and TRBJ2-5, with 16 bases matching TRBD2. This CDR3 region has 16 residues. From germline, CDR1 is SGHRS and CDR2 YFSETQ. Germline trimming cut 4 bases from V and 7 bases from J; bases unmatched to any gene: 7. In DNA, the CDR3 is TGCGCCAGCAGCGCCGGGACTAGCGGGAGGGCCGGGACCCAGTACTTC. The encoded protein is CASSAGTSGRAGTQYF.

This rearrangement joins TRBV6-5 to TRBJ2-7; TRBD1 aligns across 7 bases. V shed 0 bases and J 4 bases; nucleotides not matched to a gene: 6. Germline lookup yields CDR1 MNHEY and CDR2 SVGAGI. The CDR3 runs to 15 residues. CDR3 bases: TGTGCCAGCAGTTACTCGCCCCCGGGACAGTACGAGCAGTACTTC. Its translation is CASSYSPPGQYEQYF.

This clone occurred once. The chain has TRBV18 and TRBJ2-1; 9 bases match TRBD2. The CDR3 runs to 15 residues. Germline trimming cut 8 bases from V and 6 bases from J; bases unmatched to any gene: 11. Germline V lookup: CDR1 KGHSH, CDR2 LQKENI. Here the CDR3 DNA reads TGTGCCAGCACCTTAGCGGGGGACTCCCGCAATGAGCAGTTCTTC. The encoded protein is CASTLAGDSRNEQFF.

The gene calls are TRBV7-6 and TRBJ2-5; D unclear. Deletions cut 6 bases from V and 1 base from J, with 6 bases between. This CDR3 has 12 residues. From germline, CDR1 is SGHVS and CDR2 FNYEAQ. The CDR3 region has the DNA TGTGCCAGCAGTGGAGCCCAAGAGACCCAGTACTTC. Translated: CASSGAQETQYF.

The chain links TRBV7-9 to TRBJ2-1, with 10 bases identical to TRBD2. The CDR3 is made up of 17 amino acids. CDR1 is SEHNR and CDR2 is FQNEAQ in the germline V gene (reference sequence). V was clipped by 0 bases and J by 1 base; unmatched bases: 3. The CDR3 reads CASSLATSGYSYNEQFF. DNA of the CDR3: TGTGCCAGCAGCTTAGCGACTAGCGGGTATTCCTACAATGAGCAGTTCTTC.

This clone was seen a handful of times. The rearrangement uses TRBV5-4 and TRBJ2-5; a possible D gene is TRBD2 (5 bases). This CDR3 has 14 residues. The germline V and J ends were trimmed by 0 bases and 5 bases, with 11 bases remaining between them. The germline CDR1 and CDR2 sequences are SGHNT and YYREEE (reference sequence). The CDR3 DNA follows: TGTGCCAGCAGCTTGGTCGAACGGAGGGAGACCCAGTACTTC. Translating gives CASSLVERRETQYF.

The V gene is TRBV10-3, the J gene TRBJ1-1; D not resolved. The CDR3 runs 16 residues. CDR1 and CDR2 (germline): ENHRY, SYGVKD. Trimming removed 0 bases from V and 3 bases from J, with 14 bases in between. Here the CDR3 reads CAISESWAQTDTEAFF. In DNA, the CDR3 is TGTGCCATCAGTGAGTCGTGGGCTCAAACGGACACTGAAGCTTTCTTT.

This clone was recorded a few times. This sequence joins TRBV4-3 and TRBJ2-3, with a possible D match to TRBD2 (5 bases). The CDR3 totals 13 residues. Deletions cut 3 bases from V and 4 bases from J, with 8 bases between. In germline, CDR1 is LGHNA, CDR2 YSLEER. CDR3 in amino acids: CASSQEEADTQYF. CDR3 nucleotide sequence: TGCGCCAGCAGCCAGGAGGAGGCAGATACGCAGTATTTT.